These 23 T cell receptor beta chains came from one sample sequenced in a study of blood T cell repertoires in COVID-19. Using immunoSEQ multiplex PCR, the repertoire was profiled, and TCRdb retains in-frame clones only, with some absent. The sample consists of a few hundred thousand clones, around 87% of them appearing once. Sequencing was carried out using peripheral blood. The source is a woman in her 70s with active or convalescent COVID-19.

This chain connects TRBV6-6 to TRBJ1-2; tentatively, D is TRBD1 (5 bases). Germline V gene data show CDR1 as MNHNY and CDR2 as SVGAGI (reference sequence). The CDR3 loop spans 12 amino acids. Trimming pared 5 bases from V and 7 bases from J, leaving 11 bases between. CDR3 loop: CASSTGGRGYTF. The CDR3 coding sequence is TGTGCCAGCAGTACGGGGGGTCGTGGCTACACCTTC.

In its sample, this clone was seen once. The chain has TRBV16 and TRBJ1-3; unclear D gene. CDR1 KGHSY and CDR2 FQNENV come from the germline V gene. The CDR3 spans 14 residues. Trimming took off 2 bases at V and 0 bases at J, with 5 bases between the two ends. Here the CDR3 DNA reads TGTGCCAGCAGCCAAACCTACTCTGGAAACACCATATATTTT. It codes for CASSQTYSGNTIYF.

This clone was counted a single time. The chain combines TRBV5-4 with TRBJ2-3, with D maybe TRBD1 (6 bases). The CDR3 sequence is 15 residues long. Germline lookup yields CDR1 SGHNT and CDR2 YYREEE (reference sequence). Trimming removed 1 base at V and 4 bases at J, with 13 bases between. The DNA for the CDR3 is TGTGCCAGCAGCTTGCCATCGACAGGTTCAGATACGCAGTATTTT. Its protein is CASSLPSTGSDTQYF. The whole variable domain, remainder taken from reference TRBV5-4 and TRBJ2-3, is ETGVTQSPTHLIKTRGQQVTLRCSSQSGHNTVSWYQQALGQGPQFIFQYYREEENGRGNFPPRFSGLQFPNYSSELNVNALELDDSALYLCASSLPSTGSDTQYFGPGTRLTVL.

The rearrangement joins TRBV10-3 to TRBJ2-1, with TRBD2 matching 10 bases. Germline values: CDR1 ENHRY, CDR2 SYGVKD. V dropped 6 bases and J dropped 2; count of bases not matched to a gene: 4. This CDR3 spans 15 amino acids. CDR3 region: CAIRVSGGPYNEQFF. The CDR3 DNA reads as TGTGCCATCAGAGTTAGCGGGGGGCCCTACAATGAGCAGTTCTTC.

This chain uses TRBV21-1 with TRBJ2-1; the D call of TRBD2 is as the table states it, not checked on the DNA. TRBV21-1 is listed as a pseudogene. The CDR3 covers 13 residues. CDR3 sequence reads: CASGGMYYNEQFF. The CDR3 coding sequence is TGTGCCAGCGGGGGGATGTACTACAATGAGCAGTTCTTC.

V usage is TRBV6-2 or TRBV6-3 and J usage is TRBJ1-2; possibly TRBD1 for D (5 bases). V lost 0 bases and J 13 bases, leaving 12 bases between the germline ends. CDR3 length: 12 residues. Germline assignment: CDR1 MNHEY and CDR2 SVGEGT. The CDR3, as DNA: TGTGCCAGCAGTTACTCCACAGGCTTCCTCACCTTC. This sequence encodes CASSYSTGFLTF.

The rearrangement uses TRBV3-1 (or the pseudogene TRBV3-2) and TRBJ2-3, with D perhaps matching TRBD2 (5 bases). The V end was cut by 3 bases, the J end by 0 bases, with 22 bases between. CDR3 length: 19 amino acids. CDR1 is LGHDT and CDR2 is YNNKEL in the germline V gene (reference sequence). CDR3 residues: CASSHFPPGITTSTDTQYF. CDR3 DNA sequence: TGTGCCAGCAGCCATTTCCCGCCCGGGATTACCACTAGCACAGATACGCAGTATTTT.

This clone was counted only a few times. One end of the junction does not line up with germline, which may come from a read error. The V gene is TRBV28, the J gene TRBJ1-1; D uncertain. Germline CDR1 is MDHEN and CDR2 is SYDVKM. This CDR3 has 12 amino acids. The CDR3, as DNA: TGTGCCACATATCTCTTCAACAGTGAAGCTTTCTTT. Encoded protein: CATYLFNSEAFF.

The chain joins TRBV6-2 or TRBV6-3 to TRBJ2-5; a weak D match, TRBD1 (6 bases). CDR1 and CDR2 (germline): MNHEY, SVGEGT. This CDR3 is built from 16 residues. The germline V and J ends were trimmed by 5 bases and 1 base, with 17 bases remaining between them. The DNA of the CDR3 is TGTGCCAGCAGTCTCACCGGGACATTCCTCCAAGAGACCCAGTACTTC. Translated, it gives CASSLTGTFLQETQYF.

In this sample, this clone turned up once. The chain uses TRBV7-2 and TRBJ1-2; 8 nucleotides agree with TRBD1. The V gene end was trimmed by 11 bases and the J gene end by 4 bases; junction bases not matched to a gene: 12. CDR1 and CDR2 (germline): SGHTA, FQGNSA. CDR3 length equals 14 residues. CDR3 region: CAWTQTGESYGYTF. As DNA, the CDR3 is TGTGCCTGGACCCAGACAGGGGAAAGCTATGGCTACACCTTC.

Concerning this clone: Other DNA sequences from this sample encode an identical CDR3 as well. The gene calls are TRBV6-6 and TRBJ1-3, with 10 positions matching TRBD1. The junction had 2 bases not matched to a gene; V was cut back by 2 bases and J by 4 bases. Per germline, CDR1 MNHNY and CDR2 SVGAGI (reference sequence). The CDR3 covers 15 residues. CDR3 nucleotides: TGTGCCAGCAGTTACGGACAGGGGGGAGGAAACACCATATATTTT. Protein: CASSYGQGGGNTIYF.

The chain uses TRBV2 and TRBJ1-5; TRBD1 might be the D (6 bases). The V end lost 1 base, the J end lost 0 bases, and 10 bases lay between the germline ends. Per germline, CDR1 SNHLY and CDR2 FYNNEI. This CDR3 comprises 16 residues. DNA for the CDR3: TGTGCCAGCAGTGAAGACAGGGACTATAGCAATCAGCCCCAGCATTTT. This codes for CASSEDRDYSNQPQHF.

This sequence joins TRBV4-1 and TRBJ1-4; D unclear. CDR3 length: 16 amino acids. Looked up from germline, CDR1 is MGHRA and CDR2 is YSYEKL. Trimming stripped 3 bases from V and 2 bases from J, with 13 bases between. CDR3 in amino acids: CASSQFSVLTNEKLFF. The CDR3, as DNA: TGCGCCAGCAGCCAGTTTTCTGTACTCACTAATGAAAAACTGTTTTTT.

The V and J genes are TRBV29-1 and TRBJ2-7; a possible D gene is TRBD1 (6 bases). The CDR3 loop spans 12 amino acids. Per the germline V gene, CDR1 is SQVTM and CDR2 is ANQGSEA. V dropped 5 bases and J dropped 5 bases, with 13 bases sitting between them. The CDR3: CSVSQGIHEQYF. CDR3 DNA: TGCAGCGTTTCACAGGGAATCCACGAGCAGTACTTC.

V and J are TRBV18 and TRBJ2-5; a possible D gene is TRBD2 (6 bases). Trimming removed 0 bases at V and 7 bases at J, with 12 bases between. The CDR3 has 14 amino acids. Germline assignment: CDR1 KGHSH and CDR2 LQKENI. Written as DNA, the CDR3 is TGTGCCAGCTCACCACCGGCTAGCGCGGGGACCCAGTACTTC. It is translated as CASSPPASAGTQYF.

This chain uses TRBV5-1 with TRBJ2-7; D may be TRBD1 (5 bases). Germline lookup yields CDR1 SGHRS and CDR2 YFSETQ. This CDR3 has 16 residues. Trimming took 0 bases from V and 4 from J, leaving 17 bases between them. The CDR3, as DNA: TGCGCCAGCAGCTTGGTGGACACCTCCCTCTCTTACGAGCAGTACTTC. Protein: CASSLVDTSLSYEQYF. Full variable domain (remainder filled in from reference TRBV5-1 and TRBJ2-7): KAGVTQTPRYLIKTRGQQVTLSCSPISGHRSVSWYQQTPGQGLQFLFEYFSETQRNKGNFPGRFSGRQFSNSRSEMNVSTLELGDSALYLCASSLVDTSLSYEQYFGPGTRLTVT.

The chain recombines TRBV19 with TRBJ2-1, with 9 nucleotides matching TRBD1. With 4 bases clipped from V and 4 bases from J, the junction kept 5 bases outside the gene matches. Germline lookup yields CDR1 LNHDA and CDR2 SQIVND (reference sequence). The CDR3 has 15 residues. CDR3 residues: CASSTGTGFYNEQFF. The CDR3 bases are TGTGCCAGTAGTACCGGGACAGGGTTTTACAATGAGCAGTTCTTC.

For this clone: The junction differs from germline at one of its ends, possibly a read error. This rearrangement joins TRBV6-5 to TRBJ1-2; 7 positions match TRBD1. The CDR3 runs 14 residues. CDR1 MNHEY and CDR2 SVGAGI come from the germline V gene. The CDR3 reads CASSTGALPYGYTF. The DNA of the CDR3 is TGCGCCAGCAGTACAGGGGCCCTCCCCTATGGCTACACCTTC.

The V and J genes are TRBV15 and TRBJ1-2, with D possibly being TRBD1 (6 bases). The length of the CDR3 is 15 residues. The germline V gene encodes CDR1 LNHNV and CDR2 YYDKDF (reference sequence). V was pared by 6 bases and J by 2 bases, with 16 bases between. The DNA for the CDR3 is TGTGCCACCAGTCACCGTAGGGGGGGGAACTATGGCTACACCTTC. It specifies CATSHRRGGNYGYTF. Together with reference TRBV15 and TRBJ1-2, the CDR3 gives the full variable domain: DAMVIQNPRYQVTQFGKPVTLSCSQTLNHNVMYWYQQKSSQAPKLLFHYYDKDFNNEADTPDNFQSRRPNTSFCFLDIRSPGLGDTAMYLCATSHRRGGNYGYTFGSGTRLTVV.

This clone is a singleton in its sample. This chain uses TRBV7-9 with TRBJ2-3; a weak D match, TRBD2 (7 bases). CDR1 and CDR2 (germline): SEHNR, FQNEAQ (reference sequence). CDR3 length: 16 amino acids. Deletions cut 2 bases from V and 0 bases from J, with 12 bases between. CDR3 amino acids: CASSLWGRGSTDTQYF. CDR3 nucleotide sequence: TGTGCCAGCAGCTTATGGGGGAGGGGGAGCACAGATACGCAGTATTTT. The full variable domain, its missing parts supplied by reference TRBV7-9 and TRBJ2-3, is DTGVSQNPRHKITKRGQNVTFRCDPISEHNRLYWYRQTLGQGPEFLTYFQNEAQLEKSRLLSDRFSAERPKGSFSTLEIQRTEQGDSAMYLCASSLWGRGSTDTQYFGPGTRLTVL.

The CDR3 spells CASSEGRFEQYF. The CDR3 nucleotides are TGTGCCAGCAGTGAGGGGAGGTTTGAGCAGTACTTC. The chain couples TRBV2 to TRBJ2-7; TRBD2 is a possible D gene (6 bases). The germline V and J ends were trimmed by 3 bases and 7 bases, with 10 bases remaining between them. This CDR3 is 12 amino acids long. Germline V lookup: CDR1 SNHLY, CDR2 FYNNEI.

J is TRBJ2-1 and V is TRBV29-1; TRBD2 matches at 7 bases. The CDR3 loop spans 13 amino acids. In germline, CDR1 is SQVTM, CDR2 ANQGSEA. V dropped 6 bases and J dropped 7; count of bases not matched to a gene: 9. The CDR3 sequence is CSVRTGGRNEQFF. The CDR3 DNA reads as TGCAGCGTACGAACGGGCGGGAGAAATGAGCAGTTCTTC.

The chain couples TRBV2 to TRBJ1-5; tentative D call: TRBD1 (5 bases). Germline V gives CDR1 SNHLY, CDR2 FYNNEI. The length of the CDR3 is 14 residues. With 4 bases removed from V and 3 bases from J, the gap between germline ends came to 10 bases. The CDR3 nucleotides read TGTGCCAGCAGTGCCCGACAGAACAATCAGCCCCAGCATTTT. Translated: CASSARQNNQPQHF.